This TCR beta chain came from a study of cytomegalovirus exposure and HLA in healthy donors. TCRdb keeps only in-frame clones here, not all; method: immunoSEQ multiplex PCR. In the table there are approximately 180,000 clones, more than 70% of which are singletons. CDR1 is SGHRS, CDR2 YFSETQ, per germline. This CDR3 has 13 amino acids. V shed 4 bases and J shed 0 bases, with 8 bases lying between them. Sequencing used PBMCs. The sequence was collected from a woman aged 18 to 35 in good health and CMV-seronegative. The V and J genes are TRBV5-1 and TRBJ2-7; D gene unclear. The CDR3 DNA reads TGCGCCAGCAGCCAGACACCCTCCTACGAGCAGTACTTC. This codes for CASSQTPSYEQYF.